A single sample is the source of the 3 T cell receptor beta chains below, sequenced in a study of shared clonotypes between healthy human individuals. Repertoires were generated with immunoSEQ multiplex PCR, while TCRdb's copy carries only in-frame clones and drops some. The sample has approximately 2.1 million clones; more than 80% are singletons. Sequenced material: naive CD4+ T cells from PBMCs. Noted subset: CD45RA+ positively selected. These receptors were taken from a man aged 18 to 29 in good health. Some clones in this sample may be carry-over from other donors' samples.

This clone was found once. The chain recombines TRBV5-6 with TRBJ2-2; 13 bases line up with TRBD2. Germline V lookup: CDR1 SGHDT, CDR2 YYEEEE. The trim removed 4 bases at V and 1 base at J, leaving 10 bases unmatched. This CDR3 region has 19 residues. CDR3 amino acids: CASSPGLAGVLWNTGELFF. CDR3 sequence (DNA): TGTGCCAGCAGCCCAGGACTAGCGGGAGTTCTCTGGAACACCGGGGAGCTGTTTTTT.

V and J are TRBV6-6 and TRBJ1-6, with a tentative D call TRBD1 (6 bases). The germline V and J ends were trimmed by 6 bases and 7 bases, with 13 bases remaining between them. Germline CDR1 reads MNHNY; CDR2 reads SVGAGI (reference sequence). The CDR3 extends over 14 amino acids. CDR3 region: CASRPRDNNSPLHF. The CDR3, as DNA: TGTGCCAGCAGACCCCGGGACAACAATTCACCCCTCCACTTT.

The chain is built from TRBV6-4 and TRBJ2-7; D is uncertain. Germline V lookup: CDR1 MRHNA, CDR2 SNTAGT. The CDR3 totals 14 residues. Trimming took 6 bases from V and 0 from J, leaving 12 bases between them. Written as DNA, the CDR3 is TGTGCCAGCAGCGGCTCCAGGAGCTCCTACGAGCAGTACTTC. As protein: CASSGSRSSYEQYF.